The rows below give T cell receptor beta chains drawn from one sample of a study of blood T cell repertoires in COVID-19. Assay: immunoSEQ multiplex PCR; the TCRdb copy retains only in-frame clones and omits some. The data contain tens of thousands of clones, approximately 78% of them singletons. The sequenced sample consisted of peripheral blood. These receptors were collected from a human donor in a cohort sampled during active COVID-19. CDR3s include the opening cysteine and the closing phenylalanine or tryptophan. A D gene is named only where the DNA matches it firmly. Rows give clone size only sometimes, using once, few, many, or a class for an expanded clone.

abundance	v_gene	j_gene	d_gene	CDR3nt	CDR3aa
.	TRBV24-1	TRBJ2-1	.	TGTGCCACCAGTGAAGTTGGACTCGGGGAGTTCTTC	CATSEVGLGEFF
.	TRBV7-6	TRBJ2-3	TRBD2	TGTGCCAGCAGCTTTGCCCCTAGCGGGGGGGAAGGAGATACGCAGTATTTT	CASSFAPSGGEGDTQYF
.	TRBV19	TRBJ2-3	TRBD2	TGTGCCAGTACCGAGACTAGCGGCACAGATACGCAGTATTTT	CASTETSGTDTQYF
.	TRBV7-8	TRBJ1-1	TRBD1	TGTGCCAGCAGCTTAGCGGTGGGACAGCTGTTCGTTGAAGCTTTCTTT	CASSLAVGQLFVEAFF
.	TRBV18	TRBJ1-4	.	TGTGCCAGCTCACCCGATCTGAACCTAGCAACTAATGAAAAACTGTTTTTT	CASSPDLNLATNEKLFF
few	TRBV10-3	TRBJ2-3	TRBD2	TGTGCCAGCGGCGGGGGGGCTGGAGATACGCAGTATTTT	CASGGGAGDTQYF
.	TRBV7-8	TRBJ2-1	.	TGTGCCAGCAGCTTAGCATCCAGGAACAATGAGCAGTTCTTC	CASSLASRNNEQFF
.	TRBV7-9	TRBJ2-1	TRBD2	TGTGCCAGCAGCTCGCCCCTGACTAGCGGGGGCGCTGAGCAGTTCTTC	CASSSPLTSGGAEQFF
.	TRBV25-1	TRBJ2-7	TRBD1	TGTGCCAGCAGTAGACAGGGGCCCTACGAGCAGTACTTC	CASSRQGPYEQYF
.	TRBV5-6	TRBJ2-3	.	TGTGCCAGCAGCTTAGGAGGGTGGGCAGATACGCAGTATTTT	CASSLGGWADTQYF
once	TRBV12-5	TRBJ2-7	TRBD2	TGTGCTAGTGGGCCGCCAGGGAGGGCTTACTACGAGCAGTACTTC	CASGPPGRAYYEQYF
.	TRBV14	TRBJ2-7	.	TGTGCCAGCAGCCCCCAGGGAACCGAGCAGTACTTC	CASSPQGTEQYF
.	TRBV5-6	TRBJ1-3	.	TGTGCCAGCAGACTTCGTCGGGACTCCCCTCCGACCATATATTTT	CASRLRRDSPPTIYF
.	TRBV29-1	TRBJ2-2	TRBD1	TGCAGCGTTGACGGGACAGGGGTGACCGGGGAGCTGTTTTTT	CSVDGTGVTGELFF
.	TRBV9	TRBJ1-4	TRBD1	TGTGCCAGCAGCCCACAGGGGTACACTAATGAAAAACTGTTTTTT	CASSPQGYTNEKLFF
.	TRBV6-5	TRBJ2-3	.	TGTGCCAGCAGTTATTGGGAGGGGGGCCCCACAGATACGCAGTATTTT	CASSYWEGGPTDTQYF
.	TRBV5-6	TRBJ2-1	TRBD1	TGTGCCAGCAGCTCTACCCCGACAGGGAGAAGGGAGCAGTTCTTC	CASSSTPTGRREQFF
few	TRBV15	TRBJ2-1	TRBD1	TGTGCCACCAGCAGAACAGGGGGCAACTACAATGAGCAGTTCTTC	CATSRTGGNYNEQFF
.	TRBV2	TRBJ2-7	TRBD1	TGTGCCAGCAAGATACAGGGGGGCTTAACCTACGAGCAGTACTTC	CASKIQGGLTYEQYF
.	TRBV19	TRBJ1-5	.	TGTGCCAGTAGTATAGTAAGGGGGTTCGACAATCAGCCCCAGCATTTT	CASSIVRGFDNQPQHF
.	TRBV3-1/TRBV3-2	TRBJ1-2	.	TGTGCCAGCAGCCCAGGGTTTGACTATGGCTACACCTTC	CASSPGFDYGYTF
.	TRBV5-1	TRBJ2-1	TRBD1	TGCGCCAGCAGCTTGGCGGGACAGGGGTTGTACAATGAGCAGTTCTTC	CASSLAGQGLYNEQFF
once	TRBV3-1/TRBV3-2	TRBJ1-1	.	TGTGCCAGCAGCCCGTCGACAGTAAACACTGAAGCTTTCTTT	CASSPSTVNTEAFF
.	TRBV5-1	TRBJ2-3	TRBD2	TGCGCCAGCAGCTTGGTTCTAGCGGATAGCACAGATACGCAGTATTTT	CASSLVLADSTDTQYF
.	TRBV2	TRBJ2-3	TRBD2	TGTGCCAGCAGTTGGGGATCAACTAGCGGCGCGCAGTATTTT	CASSWGSTSGAQYF
.	TRBV6-5	TRBJ2-3	TRBD2	TGTGCCAGCAGTCCCCGGGGGGGCTACACAGATACGCAGTATTTT	CASSPRGGYTDTQYF
.	TRBV12-3/TRBV12-4	TRBJ2-3	.	TGTGCCAGCAGTTTTCTCGGTACGCCGCAGTATTTT	CASSFLGTPQYF
.	TRBV5-1	TRBJ2-5	TRBD1	TGCGCCAGCAGCCGGACAGGAGCACAAGAGACCCAGTACTTC	CASSRTGAQETQYF
.	TRBV4-2	TRBJ1-1	TRBD1	TGTGCCAGCAGCCCCTGGACAGGGCAGGCGAACACTGAAGCTTTCTTT	CASSPWTGQANTEAFF
.	TRBV6-6	TRBJ2-7	TRBD1	TGTGCCAGCAGTTACTCTGGGACAGCCCCCTACGAGCAGTACTTC	CASSYSGTAPYEQYF
.	TRBV5-8	TRBJ2-5	.	TGTGCCAGCAGCTTGGCGCTGGGCGCCGGTGGAGAGACCCAGTACTTC	CASSLALGAGGETQYF
.	TRBV5-1	TRBJ2-7	TRBD1	TGCGCCAGCAGCTTGAGAGGACAGGGAGCCTACGAGCAGTACTTC	CASSLRGQGAYEQYF
.	TRBV3-1/TRBV3-2	TRBJ1-1	.	TGTGCCAGCAGCCAAGAAGGGGGAAAGGTTTCGGAGAACACTGAAGCTTTCTTT	CASSQEGGKVSENTEAFF
.	TRBV6-2/TRBV6-3	TRBJ1-4	.	TGTGCCAGCAGTTACTCGAGGGACACATATGAAAAACTGTTTTTT	CASSYSRDTYEKLFF
.	TRBV5-1	TRBJ2-1	TRBD1	TGCGCCAGCAGCTTAGGACAGGGATTGGATGAGCAGTTCTTC	CASSLGQGLDEQFF
.	TRBV5-4	TRBJ1-1	TRBD1	TGTGCCAGCAGCTTTTACCGGACAGGGGAAATACCTGAAGCTTTCTTT	CASSFYRTGEIPEAFF
.	TRBV30	TRBJ1-1	.	TGTGCCTGGAGTCCCCGAGGAGTCACTGAAGCTTTCTTT	CAWSPRGVTEAFF
.	TRBV7-2	TRBJ1-5	TRBD1	TGTGCCAGCAGCTTAGAGTCGGGACAGGGCTATGGTTTCAATCAGCCCCAGCATTTT	CASSLESGQGYGFNQPQHF
.	TRBV3-1/TRBV3-2	TRBJ2-7	TRBD1	TGTGCCAGCAGCCCCGGGACAGGCGAAATGGAGTACTTC	CASSPGTGEMEYF
once	TRBV5-1	TRBJ2-1	TRBD2	TGCGCCAGCAGCGCCGGGACTAGCGGACTAAATGAGCAGTTCTTC	CASSAGTSGLNEQFF
.	TRBV18	TRBJ1-3	.	TGTGCCAGCTCCACAGGGTCCGGAAACACCATATATTTT	CASSTGSGNTIYF
once	TRBV12-3/TRBV12-4	TRBJ1-2	TRBD1	TGTGCCAGCAGTTTAACGACAGGGGTTGGCTACACCTTC	CASSLTTGVGYTF
.	TRBV5-4	TRBJ2-2	TRBD2	TGTGCCAGCAGCTCCCGCGGGGGGGCGCACACCGGGGAGCTGTTTTTT	CASSSRGGAHTGELFF
.	TRBV3-1/TRBV3-2	TRBJ2-1	TRBD2	TGTGCCAGCAGCCACAGCGGGACCACCAATGAGCAGTTCTTC	CASSHSGTTNEQFF